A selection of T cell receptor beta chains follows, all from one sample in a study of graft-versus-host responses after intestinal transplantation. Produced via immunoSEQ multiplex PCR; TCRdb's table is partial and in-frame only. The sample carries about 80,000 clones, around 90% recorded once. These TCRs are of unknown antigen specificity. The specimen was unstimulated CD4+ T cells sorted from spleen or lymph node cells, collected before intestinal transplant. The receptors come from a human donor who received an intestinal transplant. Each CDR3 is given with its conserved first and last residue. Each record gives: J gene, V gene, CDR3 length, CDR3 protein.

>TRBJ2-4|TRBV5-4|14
CASSADRGRNIQYF
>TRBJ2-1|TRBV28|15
CASIRKLAVYNEQFF
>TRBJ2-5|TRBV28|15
CASSLLGRGPETQYF
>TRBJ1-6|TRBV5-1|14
CASSQGAPNSPLHF
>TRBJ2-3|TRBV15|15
CATSRAGGQADTQYF
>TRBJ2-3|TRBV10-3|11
CATGSADTQYF
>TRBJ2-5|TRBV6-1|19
CASSAPNVMGLAGQETQYF
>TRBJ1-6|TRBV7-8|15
CASSHRDPYNSPLHF
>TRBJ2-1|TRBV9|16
CASSTRTSGLYNEQFF
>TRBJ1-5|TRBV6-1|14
CASSERQIDQPQHF
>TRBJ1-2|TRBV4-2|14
CASSQDSKGHGYTF